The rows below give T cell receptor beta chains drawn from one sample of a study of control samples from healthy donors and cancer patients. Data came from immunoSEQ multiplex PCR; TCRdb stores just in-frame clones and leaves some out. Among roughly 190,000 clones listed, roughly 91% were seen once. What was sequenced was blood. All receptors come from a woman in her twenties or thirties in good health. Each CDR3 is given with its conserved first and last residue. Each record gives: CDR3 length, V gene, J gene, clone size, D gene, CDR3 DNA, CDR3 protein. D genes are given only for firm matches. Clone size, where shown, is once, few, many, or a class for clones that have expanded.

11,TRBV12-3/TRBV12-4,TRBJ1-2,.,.,TGTGCCAGCAGTTCGTTCTATGGCTACACCTTC,CASSSFYGYTF
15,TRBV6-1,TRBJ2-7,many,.,TGTGCCAGCAGTGAAAGGGACGGAGACCCCTACGAGCAGTACTTC,CASSERDGDPYEQYF
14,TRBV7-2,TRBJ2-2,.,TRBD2,TGTGCCAGCAGCTTAGGGGGGGGCACCGGGGAGCTGTTTTTT,CASSLGGGTGELFF
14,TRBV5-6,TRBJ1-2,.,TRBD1,TGTGCCAGCAGCTTGGGGACAGGGGAAGGCGGCTACACCTTC,CASSLGTGEGGYTF
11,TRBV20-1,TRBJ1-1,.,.,TGCAGTGCTAGGTTGGGTACTGAAGCTTTCTTT,CSARLGTEAFF
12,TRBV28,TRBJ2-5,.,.,TGTGCCAGCAGTCAGAACTTAGAGACCCAGTACTTC,CASSQNLETQYF
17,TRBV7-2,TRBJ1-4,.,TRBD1,TGTGCCAGCAGCTTATTATACCCGAGACAGGGTAATGAAAAACTGTTTTTT,CASSLLYPRQGNEKLFF
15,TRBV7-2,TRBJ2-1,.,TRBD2,TGTGCCAGCAGCGCCCTAGCGGGAGGGTACAATGAGCAGTTCTTC,CASSALAGGYNEQFF
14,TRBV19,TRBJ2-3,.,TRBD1,TGTGCCAGTAGATATACAGGGGGCTCAGATACGCAGTATTTT,CASRYTGGSDTQYF
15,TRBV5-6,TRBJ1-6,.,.,TGTGCCAGCAGCTCCGGGACGGTGAATAATTCACCCCTCCACTTT,CASSSGTVNNSPLHF
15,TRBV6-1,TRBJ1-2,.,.,TGTGCCAGCAGTGAAGGTGACAGCGCCTACTATGGCTACACCTTC,CASSEGDSAYYGYTF
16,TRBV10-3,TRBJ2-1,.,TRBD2,TGTGCCATCAGTAAGGGACTAGCGGGAGTTAAGAATGAGCAGTTCTTC,CAISKGLAGVKNEQFF
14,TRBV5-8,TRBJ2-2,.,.,TGTGCCAGCAGCTTGCGCAGGGGAACCGGGGAGCTGTTTTTT,CASSLRRGTGELFF
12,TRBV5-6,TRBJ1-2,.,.,TGTGCCAGCAGCCAGGGGAACTATGGCTACACCTTC,CASSQGNYGYTF
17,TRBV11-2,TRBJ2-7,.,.,TGTGCCAGCAGCTTAGAAATTGGGCTAGGGGGTACCTACGAGCAGTACTTC,CASSLEIGLGGTYEQYF
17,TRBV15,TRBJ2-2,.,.,TGTGCCACCAGCAGAGATCATGCGGGATGGGACACCGGGGAGCTGTTTTTT,CATSRDHAGWDTGELFF
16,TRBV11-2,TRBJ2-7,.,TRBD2,TGTGCCAGCAGCTTAGAGACTAGCGGGGGGACCTACGAGCAGTACTTC,CASSLETSGGTYEQYF
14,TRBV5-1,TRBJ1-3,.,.,TGCGCCAGCAGCTTGGCGGGCTCTGGAAACACCATATATTTT,CASSLAGSGNTIYF
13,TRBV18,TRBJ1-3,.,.,TGTGCCAGCTCACCCGTATCTGGAAACACCATATATTTT,CASSPVSGNTIYF
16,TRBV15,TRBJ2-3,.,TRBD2,TGTGCCACCAGCATCGGACGGGGGGGCAGGGCAGATACGCAGTATTTT,CATSIGRGGRADTQYF
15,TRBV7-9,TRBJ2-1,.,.,TGTGCCAGCAGTCTCGACAGGCGCTGGGGCAATGAGCAGTTCTTC,CASSLDRRWGNEQFF
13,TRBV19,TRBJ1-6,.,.,TGTGCCAGTACCCGGGACGATAATTCACCCCTCCACTTT,CASTRDDNSPLHF
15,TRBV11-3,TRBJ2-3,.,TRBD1,TGTGCCAGCAGCGCGACCGGGACAGGGCCAGATACGCAGTATTTT,CASSATGTGPDTQYF
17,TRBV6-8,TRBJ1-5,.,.,TGTGCCAGCAGTTACTCGGGGAGGGGTTCTAGCAATCAGCCCCAGCATTTT,CASSYSGRGSSNQPQHF
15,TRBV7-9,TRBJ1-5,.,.,TGTGCCAGCAGCTTAGCAGGGGGTAGCAATCAGCCCCAGCATTTT,CASSLAGGSNQPQHF
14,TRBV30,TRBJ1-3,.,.,TGTGCCTGGAAACGCGTTTCCTCTGGAAACACCATATATTTT,CAWKRVSSGNTIYF
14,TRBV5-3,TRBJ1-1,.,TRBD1,TGTGCCAGAAGCCTGACAGGGCCCGTTGTTGAAGCTTTCTTT,CARSLTGPVVEAFF
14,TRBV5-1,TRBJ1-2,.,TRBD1,TGCGCCAGCAGCTTGTGGCAGGGGGACTATGGCTACACCTTC,CASSLWQGDYGYTF
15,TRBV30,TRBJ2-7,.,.,TGTGCCTGGAGTCTCCCGGGCAGGGGTGGCTACGAGCAGTACTTC,CAWSLPGRGGYEQYF
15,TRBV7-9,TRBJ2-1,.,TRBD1,TGTGCCAGCAGCTTCCGGGACAGGGGGCACAATGAGCAGTTCTTC,CASSFRDRGHNEQFF
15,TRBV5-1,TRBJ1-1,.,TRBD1,TGCGCCAGCAGCTTGGCAGGGGGCTTGAACACTGAAGCTTTCTTT,CASSLAGGLNTEAFF
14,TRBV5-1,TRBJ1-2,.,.,TGCGCCAGCAGCACCGGACAGATTTACTATGGCTACACCTTC,CASSTGQIYYGYTF
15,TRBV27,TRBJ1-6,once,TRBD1,TGTGCCAGCAAAGGGTACAGGGGCTATAATTCACCCCTCCACTTT,CASKGYRGYNSPLHF
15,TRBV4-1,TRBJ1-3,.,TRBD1,TGCGCCAGCAGCCAAGTTGGGACAGCCGGAAACACCATATATTTT,CASSQVGTAGNTIYF
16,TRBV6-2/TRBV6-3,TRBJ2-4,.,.,TGTGCCAGCAGTTACGGGCAGGGTTTAGCCAAAAACATTCAGTACTTC,CASSYGQGLAKNIQYF
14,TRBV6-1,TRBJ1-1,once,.,TGTGCCAGCAGTGACAGGGTCTGGAACACTGAAGCTTTCTTT,CASSDRVWNTEAFF
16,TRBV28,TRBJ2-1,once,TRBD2,TGTGCCAGCAGTTTCATGGGGGCTAGCGGGAACGATGAGCAGTTCTTC,CASSFMGASGNDEQFF
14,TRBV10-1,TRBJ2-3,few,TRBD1,TGCGCCAGCCGAGGACAGGGAACCACAGATACGCAGTATTTT,CASRGQGTTDTQYF
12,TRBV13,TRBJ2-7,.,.,TGTGCCAGCAGCGAGAGCTCCTACGAGCAGTACTTC,CASSESSYEQYF
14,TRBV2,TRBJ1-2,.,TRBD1,TGTGCCAGCCGGCTAGGACAGGCTAACTATGGCTACACCTTC,CASRLGQANYGYTF
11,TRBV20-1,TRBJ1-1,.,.,TGCAGTGGGGGCACGAACACTGAAGCTTTCTTT,CSGGTNTEAFF
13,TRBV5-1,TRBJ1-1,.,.,TGCGCCAGCAGCCAATCGGTGAACACTGAAGCTTTCTTT,CASSQSVNTEAFF
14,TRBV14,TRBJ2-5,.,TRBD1,TGTGCCAGCAGCCAGACAGGGGGCTGGGAGACCCAGTACTTC,CASSQTGGWETQYF
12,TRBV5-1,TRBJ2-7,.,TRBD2,TGCGCCAGAAGCGGGAGAACCTACGAGCAGTACTTC,CARSGRTYEQYF
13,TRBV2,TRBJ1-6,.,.,TGTGCCAGCAGTGAACAGGGAGAATCACCCCTCCACTTT,CASSEQGESPLHF
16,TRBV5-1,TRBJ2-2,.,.,TGCGCCAGCAGCTTGTACGGGGGAGCGAACACCGGGGAGCTGTTTTTT,CASSLYGGANTGELFF
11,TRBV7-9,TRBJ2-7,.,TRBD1,TGTGCCAGCAGACAGGGGTCCGAGCAGTACTTC,CASRQGSEQYF
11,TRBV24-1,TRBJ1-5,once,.,TGTGCCACCAGTGATTTACAGCCCCAGCATTTT,CATSDLQPQHF
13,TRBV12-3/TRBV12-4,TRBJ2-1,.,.,TGTGCCAGCAGTTTTCGACAGGTCGATGAGCAGTTCTTC,CASSFRQVDEQFF
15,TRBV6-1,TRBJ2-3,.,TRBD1,TGTGCCAGCAGTGAGCCGGGACAGGGGACAGATACGCAGTATTTT,CASSEPGQGTDTQYF
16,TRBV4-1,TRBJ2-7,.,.,TGCGCCAGCAGCCAAGATTGGAGGGGGTTAACCTACGAGCAGTACTTC,CASSQDWRGLTYEQYF
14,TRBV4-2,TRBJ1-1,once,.,TGTGCCAGCAGCCAAGATGGCGTGAACACTGAAGCTTTCTTT,CASSQDGVNTEAFF
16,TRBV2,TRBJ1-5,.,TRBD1,TGTGCCAGCCGATCGGACAGGGGATTAAGCAATCAGCCCCAGCATTTT,CASRSDRGLSNQPQHF